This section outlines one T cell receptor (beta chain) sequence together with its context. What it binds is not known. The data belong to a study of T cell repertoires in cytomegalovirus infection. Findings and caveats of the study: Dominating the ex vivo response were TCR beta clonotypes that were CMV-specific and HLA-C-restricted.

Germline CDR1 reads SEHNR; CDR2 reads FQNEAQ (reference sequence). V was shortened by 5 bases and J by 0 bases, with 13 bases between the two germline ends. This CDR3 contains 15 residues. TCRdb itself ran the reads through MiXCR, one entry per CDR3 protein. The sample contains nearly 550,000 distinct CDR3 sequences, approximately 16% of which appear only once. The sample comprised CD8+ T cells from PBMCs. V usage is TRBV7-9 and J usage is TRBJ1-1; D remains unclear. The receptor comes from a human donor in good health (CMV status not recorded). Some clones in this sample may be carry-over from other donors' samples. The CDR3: CASSPGQNLNTEAFF. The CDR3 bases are TGTGCCAGCAGCCCGGGCCAAAACTTGAACACTGAAGCTTTCTTT.